This T cell receptor beta chain stems from a study of blood T cell repertoires in COVID-19. The overall study: Acute-phase and convalescent COVID-19 samples originated in the United States, Italy and Spain. PBMCs, B-cell-depleted T cells, or T cells provided the cDNA or gDNA that made up the material.

How the authors handled the data: The authors estimated nucleated cell counts from reference gene primer amplification. The assay was immunoSEQ multiplex PCR, and TCRdb's table has in-frame clones only and misses some. Clone size and V and J calls were adopted from that table, with D and trimming inferred from the DNA. The sample carries about 120,000 clones, around 80% recorded once. Losses at the gene ends were 8 bases for V and 10 bases for J; bases not matched to a gene: 8. The CDR3 is 13 amino acids. Looked up from germline, CDR1 is MDHEN and CDR2 is SYDVKM. The specimen sequenced was peripheral blood. The gene calls are TRBV28 and TRBJ1-6, with TRBD1 identical over 7 bases. This clonotype was sampled from a man between 60 and 75 years old with active or convalescent COVID-19. CDR3 loop: CASLTGSNSPLHF. CDR3 DNA sequence: TGTGCCAGCCTGACAGGGTCGAACTCACCCCTCCACTTT.